This TCR beta chain comes out of a study of T cell responses to AZD1222 COVID-19 vaccine. For this clone: Its antigen is not identified.

Study-wide findings and caveats: Scientists sampled the repertoires only once the peak T cell response had passed.

The V and J ends lost 9 bases and 4 bases, in that order; junction bases with no gene match: 7. CDR1 is MDHEN and CDR2 is SYDVKM in the germline V gene. The CDR3 length is 14 residues. Repertoires were generated with immunoSEQ multiplex PCR, while TCRdb's copy carries only in-frame clones and drops some. The profile shows about 120,000 clones, roughly nine tenths of them singletons. This chain links TRBV28 with TRBJ2-5; 11 bases are shared with TRBD1. The sample here was peripheral blood, taken on day 0 of AZD1222 vaccination. This TCR was sampled from an adult in good health. CDR3 in DNA: TGTGCCAGTGTACCGGGACAGGGGGGAGAGACCCAGTACTTC. Its translation: CASVPGQGGETQYF.